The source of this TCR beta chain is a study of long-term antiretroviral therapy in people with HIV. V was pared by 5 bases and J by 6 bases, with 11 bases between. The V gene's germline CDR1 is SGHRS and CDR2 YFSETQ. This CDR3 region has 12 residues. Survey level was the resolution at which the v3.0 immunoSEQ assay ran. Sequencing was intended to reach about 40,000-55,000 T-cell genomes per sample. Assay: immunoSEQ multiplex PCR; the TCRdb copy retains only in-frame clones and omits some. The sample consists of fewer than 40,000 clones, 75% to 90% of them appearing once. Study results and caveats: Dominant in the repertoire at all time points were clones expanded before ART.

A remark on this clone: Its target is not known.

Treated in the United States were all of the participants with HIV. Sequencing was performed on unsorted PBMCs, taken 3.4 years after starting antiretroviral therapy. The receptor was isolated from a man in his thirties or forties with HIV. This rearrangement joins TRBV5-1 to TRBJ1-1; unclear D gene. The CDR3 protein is CASRGDRAEAFF. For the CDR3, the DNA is TGCGCCAGCAGGGGTGATAGGGCTGAAGCTTTCTTT.